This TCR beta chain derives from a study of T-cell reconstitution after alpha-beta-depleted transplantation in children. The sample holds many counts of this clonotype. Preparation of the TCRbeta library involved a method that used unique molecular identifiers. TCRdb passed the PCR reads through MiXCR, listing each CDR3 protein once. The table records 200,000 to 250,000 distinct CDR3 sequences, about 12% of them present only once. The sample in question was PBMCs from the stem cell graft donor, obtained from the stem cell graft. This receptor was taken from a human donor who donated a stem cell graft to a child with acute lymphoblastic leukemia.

The CDR3 DNA reads as TGCAGCGTAGAGGAAGAGACCCAGTACTTC. Translating gives CSVEEETQYF. The chain employs TRBV29-1 and TRBJ2-5; D ambiguous. Germline CDR1 and CDR2: SQVTM and ANQGSEA. V was shortened by 6 bases and J by 3 bases, with 5 bases between the two germline ends. The CDR3 covers 10 residues. Drawing the rest from reference TRBV29-1 and TRBJ2-5, the complete variable domain is SAVISQKPSRDICQRGTSLTIQCQVDSQVTMMFWYRQQPGQSLTLIATANQGSEATYESGFVIDKFPISRPNLTFSTLTVSNMSPEDSSIYLCSVEEETQYFGPGTRLLVL.